This T cell receptor (beta chain) derives from a study of blood T cell repertoires in COVID-19. On the study more broadly: Sites in the United States, Italy and Spain provided acute and convalescent COVID-19 samples. T cells, B-cell-depleted T cells, or PBMCs supplied cDNA or gDNA.

Trimming took 7 bases from V and 3 from J, leaving 12 bases between them. There are 13 residues in the CDR3. Germline V gene lookup returns CDR1 SEHNR and CDR2 FQNEAQ (reference sequence). In the original workflow: Nucleated cell counts were estimated from reference gene primer amplification. Sequencing was performed with immunoSEQ multiplex PCR; in TCRdb, only in-frame clones are kept and a portion is missing. V and J calls and clone size follow that table, whereas D and trimming were derived from the DNA. Among almost 350,000 clones listed, roughly 90% were seen once. Followed longitudinally, the Seattle patients had been enrolled during active infection.

The chain carries TRBV7-9 and TRBJ1-2, with D possibly matching TRBD1 (5 bases). Sequencing was carried out using peripheral blood. This clonotype was obtained from an older woman with COVID-19, enrolled during active disease. The CDR3, as DNA: TGTGCCAGCATTAGGGAGGGGTACTATGGCTACACCTTC. It is translated as CASIREGYYGYTF.